A single sample is the source of the 21 T cell receptor beta chains below, sequenced in a study of blood T cells in healthy people across ages. Primed by a sample-barcoded 5' primer and a J-beta primer mix, a second PCR proceeded for 7 to 11 cycles. TCRdb used MiXCR to reprocess the 5' RACE reads, holding one entry per CDR3 protein. The sample has 1.5 million to 2 million distinct CDR3 sequences, 28% seen once. Sequenced: blood. These receptors were taken from a woman aged 25 to 39 in good health.

The chain uses TRBV19 and TRBJ2-6; no clear D. Germline CDR1 is LNHDA and CDR2 is SQIVND (reference sequence). This CDR3 comprises 14 residues. Trimming stripped 2 bases from V and 1 base from J, with 3 bases between. CDR3 bases: TGTGCCAGTAGTATACGATCTGGGGCCAACGTCCTGACTTTC. This codes for CASSIRSGANVLTF.

This clonotype was found a few times. The chain has TRBV4-3 and TRBJ1-5; tentatively, D is TRBD1 (5 bases). The CDR3 extends over 16 amino acids. Trimming shortened V by 0 bases and J by 4 bases, and 13 bases separated the two germline ends. CDR1 is LGHNA, CDR2 YSLEER, per germline. CDR3 coding DNA: TGCGCCAGCAGCCAAGATATCGGGGCTGTTAATCAGCCCCAGCATTTT. Its translation: CASSQDIGAVNQPQHF.

A few counts support this clonotype. It may be a read error: a sequence one base away is much more abundant. CDR3 protein: CSARDNRVSYNERFF. The CDR3 DNA is TGCAGTGCTAGAGATAACAGGGTCTCCTACAATGAGCGGTTCTTC. V usage is TRBV20-1 and J usage is TRBJ2-1; weak D call: TRBD1 (6 bases). The length of the CDR3 is 15 residues. CDR1 DFQATT and CDR2 SNEGSKA come from the germline V gene (reference sequence).

This clonotype turned up a few times. This sequence joins TRBV5-1 and TRBJ2-5; either TRBD1 or TRBD2 may supply D (5 bases each). There are 13 residues in the CDR3. Germline CDR1 is SGHRS and CDR2 is YFSETQ. V lost 6 bases, J lost 3 bases, and 12 bases lay in between. The CDR3 sequence: CASIPGPEETQYF. CDR3 DNA: TGCGCCAGCATACCGGGACCAGAAGAGACCCAGTACTTC.

V and J are TRBV24-1 and TRBJ2-1; D gene uncertain. The CDR3 runs 12 residues. Germline-derived CDR1 and CDR2 are KGHDR and SFDVKD. V was trimmed by 3 bases and J by 8 bases, leaving 7 bases between them. The CDR3 here is CATSDGGDEQFF. The CDR3 region has the DNA TGTGCCACCAGTGATGGCGGCGATGAGCAGTTCTTC.

This clonotype was recorded many times. One end of the junction is discordant with germline, which a read error may explain. This rearrangement joins TRBV7-9 to TRBJ1-2, with 8 bases that match TRBD1. CDR3 length: 14 residues. The V gene's germline CDR1 is SEHNR and CDR2 FQNEAQ (reference sequence). The CDR3 DNA reads TGCGCCAGCAGGCCAGGGGGCGCGAACTATGGCTACACCTTC. Protein sequence: CASRPGGANYGYTF.

This chain uses TRBV11-2 with TRBJ2-3, with 10 bases aligning to TRBD2. Germline values: CDR1 SGHAT, CDR2 FQNNGV. CDR3 size: 16 residues. The V gene end was trimmed by 1 base and the J gene end by 6 bases; junction bases not matched to a gene: 7. The CDR3 reads CASSLVRAGGWDTQYF. CDR3 in DNA: TGTGCCAGCAGCTTAGTTCGAGCGGGGGGGTGGGATACGCAGTATTTT.

The genes are TRBV6-1 and TRBJ1-2; D is unclear. CDR3 size: 17 residues. Trimming pared 6 bases from V and 0 bases from J, leaving 20 bases between. CDR1 is MNHNS and CDR2 is SASEGT in the germline V gene. CDR3 coding DNA: TGTGCCAGCAGAGGTGGTGGTTTCGCCCGAGCTAACTATGGCTACACCTTC. It yields the protein CASRGGGFARANYGYTF.

This clonotype has ten or more counts. This chain joins TRBV12-3 or TRBV12-4 and TRBJ1-2, with 7 bases fitting TRBD1. The length of the CDR3 is 13 residues. The V gene end was trimmed by 5 bases and the J gene end by 6 bases; junction bases not matched to a gene: 6. The CDR3, as DNA: TGTGCCAGCAGTCGACCCGGGACAGATGGCTACACCTTC. Its translation is CASSRPGTDGYTF.

This clonotype was detected ten times or more. The chain recombines TRBV6-5 with TRBJ2-5, with D possibly matching TRBD2 (6 bases). The germline gives CDR1 MNHEY, CDR2 SVGAGI. V shed 0 bases and J shed 4 bases, with 12 bases lying between them. The CDR3 extends over 15 amino acids. CDR3 loop: CASSYSGGFIETQYF. CDR3 nucleotides: TGTGCCAGCAGTTACTCCGGGGGTTTTATAGAGACCCAGTACTTC.

This clonotype appeared many times. The chain employs TRBV20-1 and TRBJ2-1; 8 bases are shared with TRBD2. This CDR3 spans 17 amino acids. Germline-derived CDR1 and CDR2 are DFQATT and SNEGSKA (reference sequence). V lost 1 base to trimming and J lost 9 bases; unmatched junction nucleotides: 17. CDR3 bases: TGCAGTGCTAGAGGGGTTGAGGAGGAGCGGGAGATAGGTGAGCAGTTCTTC. Translating it yields CSARGVEEEREIGEQFF.

The genes are TRBV19 and TRBJ1-1, with D hard to call. The V gene's germline CDR1 is LNHDA and CDR2 SQIVND (reference sequence). The CDR3 loop spans 13 amino acids. Between the trimmed V and J ends, which lost 4 bases and 0 bases, there was a span of 6 bases. For the CDR3, the DNA is TGTGCCAGTAGTAAGGAAATGAACACTGAAGCTTTCTTT. Translating it yields CASSKEMNTEAFF.

This chain links TRBV12-3 or TRBV12-4 with TRBJ1-2; D call uncertain. Trimming removed 6 bases from V and 8 bases from J, with 19 bases in between. The CDR3 consists of 14 residues. For the CDR3, the DNA is TGTGCCAGCAGCTCGCTACGCGGGGAAGGAGGCTACACCTTC. Amino acid sequence: CASSSLRGEGGYTF.

This clonotype has just a few counts. This chain joins TRBV6-2 or TRBV6-3 and TRBJ2-1, with D unclear. V dropped 8 bases and J dropped 13 bases, with 15 bases sitting between them. Germline CDR1 and CDR2: MNHEY and SVGEGT. This CDR3 contains 11 residues. The CDR3 DNA reads as TGTGCCAGCGGATTTCAAGAGACCCAGTTCTTC. It codes for CASGFQETQFF.

This clonotype has only a few counts. CDR3 coding DNA: TGCGCCAGCAGCTTGGCTAGCGGGATAAATGAGCAGTTCTTC. Translated, it gives CASSLASGINEQFF. V usage is TRBV5-1 and J usage is TRBJ2-1; 9 positions agree with TRBD2. Germline V lookup: CDR1 SGHRS, CDR2 YFSETQ. The CDR3 consists of 14 residues. Germline trimming cut 0 bases from V and 7 bases from J; bases unmatched to any gene: 2.

This clonotype was picked up many times. CDR3 residues: CSANNPDRLDGYTF. The CDR3 DNA reads as TGCAGTGCTAATAACCCGGACAGGTTGGATGGCTACACCTTC. V and J are TRBV20-1 and TRBJ1-2, with 7 positions matching TRBD1. CDR1 DFQATT and CDR2 SNEGSKA come from the germline V gene (reference sequence). Trimming took 4 bases from V and 6 from J; bases not matched to a gene: 11. This CDR3 has 14 residues.

The chain employs TRBV25-1 and TRBJ2-7; D is unresolved. This CDR3 has 11 amino acids. Trimming shortened V by 10 bases and J by 6 bases, and 13 bases separated the two germline ends. Germline assignment: CDR1 MGHDK and CDR2 SYGVNS. The CDR3 spells CAIGARPEQYF. As DNA, the CDR3 is TGTGCCATCGGAGCCCGTCCCGAGCAGTACTTC.

V gene TRBV20-1 combines with J gene TRBJ1-2; 12 positions match TRBD1. CDR1 and CDR2 (germline): DFQATT, SNEGSKA (reference sequence). The V gene end was trimmed by 6 bases and the J gene end by 1 base; junction bases not matched to a gene: 9. CDR3 size: 16 residues. The CDR3 here is CSAQGQGAGGNYGYTF. The CDR3 nucleotides read TGCAGTGCCCAGGGACAGGGGGCTGGCGGTAACTATGGCTACACCTTC.

The chain is built from TRBV30 and TRBJ2-7; D not resolved. The V end lost 0 bases, the J end lost 4 bases, and 13 bases lay between the germline ends. Germline CDR1 reads GTSNPN; CDR2 reads SVGIG (reference sequence). The CDR3 spans 14 residues. CDR3 bases: TGTGCCTGGAGTGTCGGGCTTCCTGGTTACGAGCAGTACTTC. It codes for CAWSVGLPGYEQYF.

The J gene is TRBJ2-1, the V gene TRBV7-9, with D unclear. The CDR3 loop spans 17 amino acids. From germline, CDR1 is SEHNR and CDR2 FQNEAQ (reference sequence). The V end lost 1 base, the J end lost 13 bases, and 26 bases lay between the germline ends. CDR3 sequence (DNA): TGTGCCAGCAGCTTAGGCCTCGGCGTCCCACTCCAAGAGACCCAGTTCTTC. Translation: CASSLGLGVPLQETQFF. The full variable domain, in which reference TRBV7-9 and TRBJ2-1 provide the parts outside the CDR3, is DTGVSQNPRHKITKRGQNVTFRCDPISEHNRLYWYRQTLGQGPEFLTYFQNEAQLEKSRLLSDRFSAERPKGSFSTLEIQRTEQGDSAMYLCASSLGLGVPLQETQFFGPGTRLTVL.

V usage is TRBV27 and J usage is TRBJ2-1, with D possibly being TRBD1 or TRBD2 (5 bases each). This CDR3 has 14 amino acids. The germline V gene has CDR1 MNHEY and CDR2 SMNVEV (reference sequence). CDR3: CVCRGRNSYNEQFF. CDR3 nucleotide sequence: TGTGTCTGCCGGGGCAGGAACTCCTACAATGAGCAGTTCTTC.